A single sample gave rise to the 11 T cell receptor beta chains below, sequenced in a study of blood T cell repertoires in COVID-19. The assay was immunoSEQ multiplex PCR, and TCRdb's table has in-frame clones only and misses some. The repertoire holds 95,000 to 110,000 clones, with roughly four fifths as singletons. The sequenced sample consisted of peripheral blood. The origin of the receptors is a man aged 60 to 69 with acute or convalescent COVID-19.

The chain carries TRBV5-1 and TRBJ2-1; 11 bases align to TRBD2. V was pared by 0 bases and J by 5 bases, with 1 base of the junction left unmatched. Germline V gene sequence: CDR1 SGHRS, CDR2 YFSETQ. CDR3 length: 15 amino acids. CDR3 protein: CASSLVAGGNNEQFF. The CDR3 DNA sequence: TGCGCCAGCAGCTTGGTAGCGGGGGGGAACAATGAGCAGTTCTTC.

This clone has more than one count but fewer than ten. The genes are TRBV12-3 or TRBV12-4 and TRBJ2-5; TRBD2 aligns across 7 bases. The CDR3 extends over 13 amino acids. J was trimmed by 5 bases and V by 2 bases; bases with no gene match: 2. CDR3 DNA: TGTGCCAGCAGTTTATACGGGGGGGAGACCCAGTACTTC. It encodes CASSLYGGETQYF.

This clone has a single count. The CDR3 loop reads CASSPDRGTYNEQFF. The CDR3 nucleotides read TGTGCCAGCAGCCCGGACAGGGGGACATACAATGAGCAGTTCTTC. The chain joins TRBV5-5 to TRBJ2-1; 10 bases map to TRBD1. J gave up 4 bases and V 4 bases, and 5 bases lay outside the gene matches. This CDR3 is built from 15 residues. Germline CDR1 reads SGHKS; CDR2 reads YYEKEE (reference sequence).

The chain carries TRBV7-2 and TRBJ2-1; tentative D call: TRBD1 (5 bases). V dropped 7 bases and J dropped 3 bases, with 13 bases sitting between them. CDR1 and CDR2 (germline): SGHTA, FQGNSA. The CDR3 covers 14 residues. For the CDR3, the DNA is TGTGCCAGCACCTTGGGGCCAGGCTACAATGAGCAGTTCTTC. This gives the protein CASTLGPGYNEQFF.

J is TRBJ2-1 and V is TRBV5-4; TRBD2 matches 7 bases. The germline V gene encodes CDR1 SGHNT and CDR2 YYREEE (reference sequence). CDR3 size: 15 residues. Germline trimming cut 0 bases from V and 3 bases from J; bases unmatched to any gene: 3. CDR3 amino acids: CASSLEAGSYNEQFF. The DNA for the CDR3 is TGTGCCAGCAGCTTGGAAGCGGGGAGCTACAATGAGCAGTTCTTC.

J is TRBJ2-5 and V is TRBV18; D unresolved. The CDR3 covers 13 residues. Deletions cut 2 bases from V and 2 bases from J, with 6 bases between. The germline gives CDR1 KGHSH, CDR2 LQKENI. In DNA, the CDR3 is TGTGCCAGCTCACCATTCAGTCAAGAGACCCAGTACTTC. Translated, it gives CASSPFSQETQYF. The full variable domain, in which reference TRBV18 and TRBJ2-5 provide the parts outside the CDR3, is NAGVMQNPRHLVRRRGQEARLRCSPMKGHSHVYWYRQLPEEGLKFMVYLQKENIIDESGMPKERFSAEFPKEGPSILRIQQVVRGDSAAYFCASSPFSQETQYFGPGTRLLVL.

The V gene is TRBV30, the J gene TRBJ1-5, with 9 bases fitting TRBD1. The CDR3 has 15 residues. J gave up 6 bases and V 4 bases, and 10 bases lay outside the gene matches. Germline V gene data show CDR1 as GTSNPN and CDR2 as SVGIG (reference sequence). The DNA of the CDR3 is TGTGCCTGGACCTCGACAGGGGGAGCCGGTCAGCCCCAGCATTTT. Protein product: CAWTSTGGAGQPQHF.

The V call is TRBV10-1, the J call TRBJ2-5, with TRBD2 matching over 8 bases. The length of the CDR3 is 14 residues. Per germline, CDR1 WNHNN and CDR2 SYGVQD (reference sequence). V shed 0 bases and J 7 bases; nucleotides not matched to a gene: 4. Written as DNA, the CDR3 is TGCGCCAGCAGTGAGTCCGGGGGGGCCGGGACCCAGTACTTC. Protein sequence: CASSESGGAGTQYF.

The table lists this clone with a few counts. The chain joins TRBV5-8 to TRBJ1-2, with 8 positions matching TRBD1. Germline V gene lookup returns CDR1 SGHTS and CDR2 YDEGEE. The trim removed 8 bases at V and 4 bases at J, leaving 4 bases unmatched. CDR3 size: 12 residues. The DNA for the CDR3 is TGTGCCAGTTACAGGGGGGGCTATGGCTACACCTTC. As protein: CASYRGGYGYTF.

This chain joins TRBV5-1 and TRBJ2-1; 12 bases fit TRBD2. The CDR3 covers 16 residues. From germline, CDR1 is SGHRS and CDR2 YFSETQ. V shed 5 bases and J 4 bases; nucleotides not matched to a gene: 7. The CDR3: CASRLAGGPGYNEQFF. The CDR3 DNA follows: TGCGCCAGCAGACTAGCGGGAGGACCGGGATACAATGAGCAGTTCTTC.

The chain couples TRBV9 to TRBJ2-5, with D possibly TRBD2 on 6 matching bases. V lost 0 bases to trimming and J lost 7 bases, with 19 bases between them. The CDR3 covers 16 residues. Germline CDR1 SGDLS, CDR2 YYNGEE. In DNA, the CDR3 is TGTGCCAGCAGCGTAGAATACGGGGGAGAGGGAGTGACCCAGTACTTC. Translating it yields CASSVEYGGEGVTQYF.